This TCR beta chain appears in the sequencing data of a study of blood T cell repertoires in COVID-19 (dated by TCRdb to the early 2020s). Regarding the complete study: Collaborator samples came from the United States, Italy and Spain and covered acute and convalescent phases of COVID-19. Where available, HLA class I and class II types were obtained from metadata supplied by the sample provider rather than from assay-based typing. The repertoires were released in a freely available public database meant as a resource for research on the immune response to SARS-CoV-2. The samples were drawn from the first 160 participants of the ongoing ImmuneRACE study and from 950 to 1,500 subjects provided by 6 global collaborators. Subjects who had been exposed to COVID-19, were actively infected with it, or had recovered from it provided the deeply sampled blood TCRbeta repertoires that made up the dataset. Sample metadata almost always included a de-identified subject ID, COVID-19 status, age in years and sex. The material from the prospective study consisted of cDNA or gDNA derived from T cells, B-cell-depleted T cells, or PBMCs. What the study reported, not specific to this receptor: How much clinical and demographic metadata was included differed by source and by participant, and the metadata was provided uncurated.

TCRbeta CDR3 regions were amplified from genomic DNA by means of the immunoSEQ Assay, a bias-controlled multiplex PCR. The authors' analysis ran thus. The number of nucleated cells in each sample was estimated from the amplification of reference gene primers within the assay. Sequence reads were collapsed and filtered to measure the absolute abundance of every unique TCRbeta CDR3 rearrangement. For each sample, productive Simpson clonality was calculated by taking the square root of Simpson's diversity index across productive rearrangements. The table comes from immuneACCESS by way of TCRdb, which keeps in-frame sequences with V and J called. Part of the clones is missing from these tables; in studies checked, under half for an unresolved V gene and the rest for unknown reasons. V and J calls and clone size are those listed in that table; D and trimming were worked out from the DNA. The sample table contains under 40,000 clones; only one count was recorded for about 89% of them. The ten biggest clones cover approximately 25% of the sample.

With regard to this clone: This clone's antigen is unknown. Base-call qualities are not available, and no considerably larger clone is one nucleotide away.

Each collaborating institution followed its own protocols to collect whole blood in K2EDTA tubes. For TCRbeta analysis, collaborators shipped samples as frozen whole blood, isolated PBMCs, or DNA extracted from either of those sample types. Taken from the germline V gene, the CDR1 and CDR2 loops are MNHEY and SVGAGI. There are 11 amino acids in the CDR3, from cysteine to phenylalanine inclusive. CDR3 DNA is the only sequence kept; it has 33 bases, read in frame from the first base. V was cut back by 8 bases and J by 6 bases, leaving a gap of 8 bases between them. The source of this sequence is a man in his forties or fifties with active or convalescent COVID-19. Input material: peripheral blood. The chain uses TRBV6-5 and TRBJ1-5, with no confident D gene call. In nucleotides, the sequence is TGTGCCAGCGCTTCGGGTCAGCCCCAGCATTTT. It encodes CASASGQPQHF.